This T cell receptor beta chain is from a study of blood T cell repertoires in COVID-19. Whole-study context: COVID-19 samples collected from the United States, Italy and Spain covered acute and convalescent phases. Sources were T cells, B-cell-depleted T cells, or PBMCs; the material itself was cDNA or gDNA.

The authors' processing: Cell counts per sample came from amplifying reference gene primers. Produced via immunoSEQ multiplex PCR; TCRdb's table is partial and in-frame only. V and J calls and clone size are copied from that table; D and trimming were computed from the DNA. Here the sample spans 25,000 to 30,000 clones, roughly 80% being singletons. The sequencing input was peripheral blood. The receptor's source is a man between 65 and 80 years old with acute or convalescent COVID-19.

The CDR3 bases are TGTGCCAGCAGCGGTGTTACAGGAGGGGCTTCACCCCTCCACTTT. Protein sequence: CASSGVTGGASPLHF. The chain recombines TRBV9 with TRBJ1-6; maybe TRBD1 (5 bases). This CDR3 has 15 amino acids. Per the germline V gene, CDR1 is SGDLS and CDR2 is YYNGEE. Trimming left V 3 bases short and J 9 bases short, with 16 bases between.